This is a list of T cell receptor beta chains from one sample in a study of T cells in Graves' hyperthyroidism and ophthalmopathy. One entry per CDR3 protein results from TCRdb running MiXCR on the multiplex PCR reads. The sample consists of fewer than 850,000 distinct CDR3 sequences, roughly 17% of them appearing once. Sequenced material: blood. These receptors all stem from a man aged 45-65 years with Graves' hyperthyroidism. CDR3s include the opening cysteine and the closing phenylalanine or tryptophan. The D gene is left open where the match is weak. Size is stated for part of the rows, as once, few or many counts, or as a class when the clone is expanded.

v_call	clone_size	d_call	j_call	cdr3_nt	cdr3_aa
TRBV30	many	TRBD1	TRBJ2-5	TGTGCCTGGAGTGCCATTGGCAGGGGGCAGACCCAGTACTTC	CAWSAIGRGQTQYF
TRBV6-1	many	-	TRBJ1-1	TGTGCCAGCAACATAGCGGCCAACACTGAAGCTTTCTTT	CASNIAANTEAFF
TRBV20-1	few	-	TRBJ1-3	TGCAGTGCTAAAATCTCAGCGGACAGAAACACCATATATTTT	CSAKISADRNTIYF
TRBV2	few	TRBD1	TRBJ1-2	TGTGCCAGCAGGGAGGGGGCGTGGGGCTACACCTTC	CASREGAWGYTF
TRBV7-2	-	-	TRBJ2-7	TGTGCCAGCAGCTTATCGACAGGAAGAGCCTACGAGCAGTACTTC	CASSLSTGRAYEQYF
TRBV14	few	TRBD2	TRBJ2-7	TGTGCCAGCAGCCAAGGGGGACTAGCGGGAGTTAGAGAGCAGTACTTC	CASSQGGLAGVREQYF
TRBV5-1	-	-	TRBJ1-1	TGCGCCAGCAGCGACCCGGGGGACCCGCGTTCCACTGAAGCTTTCTTT	CASSDPGDPRSTEAFF
TRBV30	-	-	TRBJ1-1	TGTGCCTGGGAGTACATTAAGGGCACTGAAGCTTTCTTT	CAWEYIKGTEAFF
TRBV19	once	TRBD1	TRBJ2-1	TGTGCGAGTAGCGTACAGGGGAGCCCCTACAATGAGCAGTTCTTC	CASSVQGSPYNEQFF
TRBV12-3/TRBV12-4	many	-	TRBJ2-3	TGTGCCAGCAGTTCCCCGTCCGTCGGAGGGGCAGATACGCAGTATTTT	CASSSPSVGGADTQYF
TRBV28	-	-	TRBJ1-4	TGTGCCAGCAACTCGGTTTACAGGGATGAAAAACTGTTTTTT	CASNSVYRDEKLFF
TRBV24-1	-	-	TRBJ1-2	TGTGCCACCAGTTTGGGGTCCGGAGGCTACACCTTC	CATSLGSGGYTF
TRBV19	few	-	TRBJ2-1	TGTGCCAGTACAAGAGCAGGGTATTTCAATGAGCAGTTCTTC	CASTRAGYFNEQFF
TRBV7-6	-	TRBD2	TRBJ2-2	TGTGCCAGCACCACACCCCTAGCGGGAGTTCTGAACACCGGGGAGCTGTTTTTT	CASTTPLAGVLNTGELFF
TRBV28	many	-	TRBJ2-1	TGTGCCAGCAGTCGCTATAGCGGAGCCAAAGGGCAGTTCTTC	CASSRYSGAKGQFF
TRBV12-3/TRBV12-4	many	-	TRBJ2-5	TGTGCCAGCAGTTTCCCAGGGAAAGAGACCCAGTACTTC	CASSFPGKETQYF
TRBV27	-	-	TRBJ1-5	TGTGCCAGCGGACCCCGGAATCAGCCCCAGCATTTT	CASGPRNQPQHF
TRBV11-2	many	-	TRBJ2-7	TGTGCCAGCAAAGTTCAAGTAGCGGAAACCTACGAGCAGTACTTC	CASKVQVAETYEQYF
TRBV6-1	many	-	TRBJ1-2	TGTGCCAGCGTTGGAGGGGCCCAGGGCTATGGCTACACCTTC	CASVGGAQGYGYTF
TRBV3-1	-	TRBD1	TRBJ2-4	TGTGCCAGCAGCCCGGGACAGGGATACATTCAGTACTTC	CASSPGQGYIQYF
TRBV2	-	TRBD1	TRBJ1-1	TGTGCCAGCAGTGAACAGGGGGCTGGGAACACTGAAGCTCTCTTT	CASSEQGAGNTEALF
TRBV13	many	-	TRBJ1-4	TGTGCCAGCAGCACCCTACAGGGAGGTCCAACTAATGAAAAACTGTTTTTT	CASSTLQGGPTNEKLFF
TRBV7-2	many	-	TRBJ2-3	TGTGCCAGCAGCTTAGTAAGGCAGCTCACAGATACGCAGTATTTT	CASSLVRQLTDTQYF
TRBV5-1	few	-	TRBJ2-3	TGCGCCAGCAGCTTGGGAGCGGGAGATACGCAGTATTTT	CASSLGAGDTQYF
TRBV3-1	-	-	TRBJ1-3	TGTGCCAGCAGCCAAGATACCAGCTTTGGAAACACCATATATTTT	CASSQDTSFGNTIYF
TRBV12-3/TRBV12-4	few	TRBD2	TRBJ2-7	TGTGCCAGCAGTTTCTATAGCGGGAGTTCCCACGAGCAGTACTTC	CASSFYSGSSHEQYF
TRBV20-1	few	TRBD2	TRBJ2-7	TGCAGTGCTAGACTAGCGGGAGCATACGAGCAGTACTTC	CSARLAGAYEQYF
TRBV11-2	-	-	TRBJ2-5	TGTGCCAGCAGATCTACATGGGAGACCCAGTACTTC	CASRSTWETQYF